This is a list of T cell receptor beta chains from one sample in a study of cytomegalovirus exposure and HLA in healthy donors. Profiled with immunoSEQ multiplex PCR; TCRdb holds only in-frame clones, not every one. Of roughly 230,000 clones listed, roughly 84% are singletons. Input material: PBMCs. The receptors shown here come from a girl aged 2 to 10 in good health and CMV-seronegative. Each CDR3 is given without its conserved first and last residue.

J gene | V gene | CDR3 protein
TRBJ1-6 | TRBV27 | ASTPIGVSNSPLH
TRBJ1-1 | TRBV30 | AWRVKREIDRVGTEAF
TRBJ2-7 | TRBV4-2 | ASSQGPTPAAGEQY
TRBJ1-6 | TRBV6-1 | ASRGGVAYNSPLH
TRBJ1-4 | TRBV30 | AWALESFGEKLF
TRBJ1-2 | TRBV10-2 | ASSPGTGGIGGYT
TRBJ2-7 | TRBV6-5 | ASSPDRAEQY
TRBJ2-5 | TRBV6-5 | ASKSSGGAGETQY
TRBJ1-3 | TRBV5-1 | ASSLGDKRMDTIY
TRBJ1-1 | TRBV5-4 | ASSPYWGTMNTEAS
TRBJ2-3 | TRBV6-6 | ASRRDWTDTQY
TRBJ2-1 | TRBV9 | ASSADRGNEQF
TRBJ2-5 | TRBV5-4 | ASSSASGGYQETQY
TRBJ1-4 | TRBV4-2 | ASSRTVTNEKLF
TRBJ2-7 | TRBV7-9 | ASRGTGPWEQY
TRBJ2-1 | TRBV5-1 | ASSLAGELYNEQF
TRBJ2-7 | TRBV2 | ATSGQDRGYEQY
TRBJ2-1 | TRBV9 | ASSVGQGPRRYEQF
TRBJ2-1 | TRBV27 | ASSGGKGAGVDYEQF
TRBJ2-4 | TRBV2 | ASSEDGPGVDIQY
TRBJ1-4 | TRBV25-1 | ASKTSNGRLF
TRBJ2-3 | TRBV5-4 | ASSFSGSKTDTQY
TRBJ2-1 | TRBV2 | ASTVRGRDGNEQF
TRBJ2-7 | TRBV2 | ASSDLGTGTTYEQY
TRBJ1-4 | TRBV21-1 | ASSKDWAGSNEKLF
TRBJ2-3 | TRBV13 | ASSRTVSADTQY
TRBJ2-2 | TRBV7-9 | ASSPSGGAGGELF
TRBJ2-5 | TRBV5-1 | ASSRDRGGETQY
TRBJ2-2 | TRBV5-1 | ASSHFLNTGELF
TRBJ1-5 | TRBV7-9 | ASSSSLDRHQPQH
TRBJ2-1 | TRBV6-5 | ASKREYGYNEQF